This T cell receptor (beta chain) was identified in a study of blood T cells in healthy people across ages. Turning to the study itself: About one barcoded beta molecule per two T cells was captured by template switching.

In its sample, this clonotype was seen many times. Samples had at least 7 million PBMCs isolated from them. No fewer than 5.5 micrograms of total RNA were isolated from every sample. The second PCR ran about 6 to 12 cycles with a sample-barcoded 5' primer and J-beta primers. Tagging of each cDNA molecule was performed by a template-switch adaptor with 12 random nucleotides. TCRdb reanalysed the 5' RACE reads using MiXCR and keeps one entry per CDR3 protein. The data show hundreds of thousands of distinct CDR3 sequences, around a fifth seen once. The sample comprised blood. The clonotype comes from a man between 65 and 85 years old in good health.

The CDR3 DNA reads as TGTGCCACCAGCAAAAGTGGGGCCAACGTCCTGACTTTC. This sequence encodes CATSKSGANVLTF. The chain couples TRBV15 to TRBJ2-6; D is undetermined. The CDR3 runs to 13 residues. Germline V gives CDR1 LNHNV, CDR2 YYDKDF (reference sequence). Trimming stripped 4 bases from V and 3 bases from J, with 4 bases between.